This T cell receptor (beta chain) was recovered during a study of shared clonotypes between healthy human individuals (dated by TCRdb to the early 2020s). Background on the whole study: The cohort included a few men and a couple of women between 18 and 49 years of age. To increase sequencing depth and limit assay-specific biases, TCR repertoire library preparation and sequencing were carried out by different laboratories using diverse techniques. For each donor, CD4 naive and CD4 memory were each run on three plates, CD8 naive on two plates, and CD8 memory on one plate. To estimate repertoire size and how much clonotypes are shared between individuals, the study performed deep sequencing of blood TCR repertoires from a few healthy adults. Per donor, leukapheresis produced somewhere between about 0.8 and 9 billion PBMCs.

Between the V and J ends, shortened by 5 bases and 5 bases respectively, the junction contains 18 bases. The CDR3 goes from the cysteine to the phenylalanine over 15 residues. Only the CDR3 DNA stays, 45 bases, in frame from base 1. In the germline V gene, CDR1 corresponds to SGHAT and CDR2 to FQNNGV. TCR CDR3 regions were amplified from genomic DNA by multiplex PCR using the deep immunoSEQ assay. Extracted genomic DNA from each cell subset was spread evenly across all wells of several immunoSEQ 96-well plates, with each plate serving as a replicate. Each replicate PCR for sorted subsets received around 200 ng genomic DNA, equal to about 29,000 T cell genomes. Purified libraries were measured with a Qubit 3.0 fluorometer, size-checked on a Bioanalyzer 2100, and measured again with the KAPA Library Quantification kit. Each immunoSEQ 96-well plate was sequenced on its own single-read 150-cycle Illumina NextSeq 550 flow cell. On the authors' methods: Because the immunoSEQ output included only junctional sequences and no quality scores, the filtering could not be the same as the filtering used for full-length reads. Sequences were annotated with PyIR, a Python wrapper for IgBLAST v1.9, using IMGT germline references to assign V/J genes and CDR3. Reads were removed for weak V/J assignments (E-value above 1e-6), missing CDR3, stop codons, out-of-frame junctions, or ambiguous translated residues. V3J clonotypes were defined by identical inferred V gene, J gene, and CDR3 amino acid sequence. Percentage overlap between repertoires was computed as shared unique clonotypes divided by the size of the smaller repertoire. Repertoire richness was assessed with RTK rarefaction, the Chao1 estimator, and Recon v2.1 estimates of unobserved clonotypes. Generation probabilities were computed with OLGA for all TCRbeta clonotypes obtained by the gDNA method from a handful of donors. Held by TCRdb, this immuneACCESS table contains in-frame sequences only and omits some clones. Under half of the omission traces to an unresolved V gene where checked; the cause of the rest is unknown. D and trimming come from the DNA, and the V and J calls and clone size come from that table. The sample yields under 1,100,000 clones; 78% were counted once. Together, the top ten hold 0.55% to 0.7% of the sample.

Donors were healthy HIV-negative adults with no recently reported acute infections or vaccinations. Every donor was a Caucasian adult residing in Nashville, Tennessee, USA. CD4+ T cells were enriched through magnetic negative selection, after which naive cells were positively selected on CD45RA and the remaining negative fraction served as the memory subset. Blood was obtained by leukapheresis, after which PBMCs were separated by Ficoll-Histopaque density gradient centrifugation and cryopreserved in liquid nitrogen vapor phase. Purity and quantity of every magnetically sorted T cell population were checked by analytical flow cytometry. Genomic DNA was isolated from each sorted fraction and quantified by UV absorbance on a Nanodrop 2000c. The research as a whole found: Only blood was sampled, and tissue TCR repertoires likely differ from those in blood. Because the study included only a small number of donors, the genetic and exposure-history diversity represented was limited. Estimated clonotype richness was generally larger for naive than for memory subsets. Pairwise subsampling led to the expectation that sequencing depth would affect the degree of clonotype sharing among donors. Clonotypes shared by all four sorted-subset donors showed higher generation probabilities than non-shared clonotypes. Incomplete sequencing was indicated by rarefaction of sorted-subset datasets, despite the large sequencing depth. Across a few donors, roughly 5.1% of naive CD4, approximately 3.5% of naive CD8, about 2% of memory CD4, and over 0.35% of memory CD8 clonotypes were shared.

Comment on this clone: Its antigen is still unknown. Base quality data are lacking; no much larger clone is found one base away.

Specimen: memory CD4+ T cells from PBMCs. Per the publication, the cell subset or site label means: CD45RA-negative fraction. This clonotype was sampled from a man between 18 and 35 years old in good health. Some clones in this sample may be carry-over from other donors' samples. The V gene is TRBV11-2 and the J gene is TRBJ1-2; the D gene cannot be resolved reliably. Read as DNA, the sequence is TGTGCCAGCAGCGTGACCTCAGGCAGCCATTATGGCTACACCTTC. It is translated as CASSVTSGSHYGYTF.